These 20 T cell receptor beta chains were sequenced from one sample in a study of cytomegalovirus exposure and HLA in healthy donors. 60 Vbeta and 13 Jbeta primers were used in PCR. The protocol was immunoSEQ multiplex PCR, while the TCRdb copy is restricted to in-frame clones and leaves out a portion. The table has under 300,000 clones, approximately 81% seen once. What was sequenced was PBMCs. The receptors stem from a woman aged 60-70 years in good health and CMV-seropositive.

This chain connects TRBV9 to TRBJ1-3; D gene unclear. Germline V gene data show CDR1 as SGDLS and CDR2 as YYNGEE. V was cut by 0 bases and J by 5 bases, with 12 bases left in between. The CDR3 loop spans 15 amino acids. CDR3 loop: CASSVVGGERNTIYF. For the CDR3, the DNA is TGTGCCAGCAGCGTAGTCGGCGGGGAGAGAAACACCATATATTTT. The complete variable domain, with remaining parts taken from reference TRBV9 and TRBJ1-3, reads DSGVTQTPKHLITATGQRVTLRCSPRSGDLSVYWYQQSLDQGLQFLIQYYNGEERAKGNILERFSAQQFPDLHSELNLSSLELGDSALYFCASSVVGGERNTIYFGEGSWLTVV.

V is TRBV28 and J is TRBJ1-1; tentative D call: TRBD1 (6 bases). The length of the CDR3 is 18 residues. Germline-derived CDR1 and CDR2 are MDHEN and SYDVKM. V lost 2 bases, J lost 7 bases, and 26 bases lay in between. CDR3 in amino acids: CASSLRGGQVSPVHEAFF. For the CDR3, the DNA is TGTGCCAGCAGTTTAAGGGGGGGACAAGTCTCCCCCGTCCATGAAGCTTTCTTT.

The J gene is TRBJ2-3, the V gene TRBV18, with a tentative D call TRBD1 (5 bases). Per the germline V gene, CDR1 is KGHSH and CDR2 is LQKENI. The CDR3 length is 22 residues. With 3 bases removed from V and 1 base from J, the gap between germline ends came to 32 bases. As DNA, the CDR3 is TGTGCCAGCTCACCGCCCCCGCGCAACCAGGGTTTGTTGCCTTCGGGCACAGATACGCAGTATTTT. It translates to CASSPPPRNQGLLPSGTDTQYF.

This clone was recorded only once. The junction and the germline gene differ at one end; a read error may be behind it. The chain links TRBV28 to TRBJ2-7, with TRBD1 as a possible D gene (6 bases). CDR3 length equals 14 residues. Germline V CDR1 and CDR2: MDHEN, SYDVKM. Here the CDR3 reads CASSIPIHREPADF. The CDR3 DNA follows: TGTGCCAGCAGTATCCCAATCCACAGGGAACCCGCAGATTTC.

This CDR3 is CASSRPPGGYTF. CDR3 nucleotide sequence: TGTGCCAGCAGCCGCCCCCCCGGTGGCTACACCTTC. This rearrangement joins TRBV5-6 to TRBJ1-2, with unresolved D. Germline V gene lookup returns CDR1 SGHDT and CDR2 YYEEEE. V was pared by 4 bases and J by 7 bases, with 11 bases between. This CDR3 is 12 amino acids long. The full variable domain, in which reference TRBV5-6 and TRBJ1-2 provide the parts outside the CDR3, is DAGVTQSPTHLIKTRGQQVTLRCSPKSGHDTVSWYQQALGQGPQFIFQYYEEEERQRGNFPDRFSGHQFPNYSSELNVNALLLGDSALYLCASSRPPGGYTFGSGTRLTVV.

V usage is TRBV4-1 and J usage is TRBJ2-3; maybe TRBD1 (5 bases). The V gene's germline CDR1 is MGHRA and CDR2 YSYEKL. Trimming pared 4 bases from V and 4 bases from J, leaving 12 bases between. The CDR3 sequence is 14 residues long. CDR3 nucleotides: TGCGCCAGCAGCCCAGGGATAGGGTCAGATACGCAGTATTTT. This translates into CASSPGIGSDTQYF.

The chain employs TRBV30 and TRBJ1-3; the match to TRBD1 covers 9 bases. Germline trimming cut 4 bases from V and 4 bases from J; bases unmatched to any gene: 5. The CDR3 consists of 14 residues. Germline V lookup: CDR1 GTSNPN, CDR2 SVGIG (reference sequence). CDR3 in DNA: TGTGCCTGGACTTGGACAGGGGTAGGAAACACCATATATTTT. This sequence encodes CAWTWTGVGNTIYF.

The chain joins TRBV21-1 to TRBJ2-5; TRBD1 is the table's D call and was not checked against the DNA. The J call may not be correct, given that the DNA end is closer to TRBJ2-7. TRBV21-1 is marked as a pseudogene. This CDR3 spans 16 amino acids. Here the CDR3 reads CASSKAKGHPSYEQYF. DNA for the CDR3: TGTGCCAGCAGCAAAGCTAAAGGACACCCCTCCTACGAGCAGTACTTC.

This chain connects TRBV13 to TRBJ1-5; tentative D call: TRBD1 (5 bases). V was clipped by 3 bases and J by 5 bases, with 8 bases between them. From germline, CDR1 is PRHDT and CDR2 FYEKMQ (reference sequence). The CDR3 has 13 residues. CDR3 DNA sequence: TGTGCCAGCAGCTTTGGGGACTATCAGCCCCAGCATTTT. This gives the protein CASSFGDYQPQHF. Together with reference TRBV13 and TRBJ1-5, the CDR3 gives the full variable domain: AAGVIQSPRHLIKEKRETATLKCYPIPRHDTVYWYQQGPGQDPQFLISFYEKMQSDKGSIPDRFSAQQFSDYHSELNMSSLELGDSALYFCASSFGDYQPQHFGDGTRLSIL.

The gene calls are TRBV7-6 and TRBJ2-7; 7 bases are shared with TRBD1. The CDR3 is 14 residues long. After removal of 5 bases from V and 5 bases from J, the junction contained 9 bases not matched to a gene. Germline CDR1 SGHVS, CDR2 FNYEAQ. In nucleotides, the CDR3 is TGTGCCAGCAGCCCCCGGACAGGTTCCAACGAGCAGTACTTC. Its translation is CASSPRTGSNEQYF.

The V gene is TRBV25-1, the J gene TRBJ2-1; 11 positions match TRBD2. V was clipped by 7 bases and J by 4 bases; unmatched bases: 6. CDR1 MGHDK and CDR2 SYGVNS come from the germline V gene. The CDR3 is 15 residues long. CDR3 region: CASTWTSGSYNEQFF. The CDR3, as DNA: TGTGCCAGCACCTGGACTAGCGGGTCTTACAATGAGCAGTTCTTC.

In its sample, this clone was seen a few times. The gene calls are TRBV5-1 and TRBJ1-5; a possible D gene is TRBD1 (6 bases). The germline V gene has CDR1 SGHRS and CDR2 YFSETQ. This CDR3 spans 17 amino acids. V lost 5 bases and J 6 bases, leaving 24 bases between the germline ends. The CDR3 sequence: CASSFSPQGRVGQPQHF. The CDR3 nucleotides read TGCGCCAGCAGTTTTAGCCCTCAGGGGAGGGTCGGTCAGCCCCAGCATTTT.

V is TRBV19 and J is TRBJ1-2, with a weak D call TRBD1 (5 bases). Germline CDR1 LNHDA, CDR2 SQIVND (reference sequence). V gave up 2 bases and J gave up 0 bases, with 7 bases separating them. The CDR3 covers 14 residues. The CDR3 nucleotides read TGTGCCAGTAGTATATCGACAGCTAACTATGGCTACACCTTC. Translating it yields CASSISTANYGYTF.

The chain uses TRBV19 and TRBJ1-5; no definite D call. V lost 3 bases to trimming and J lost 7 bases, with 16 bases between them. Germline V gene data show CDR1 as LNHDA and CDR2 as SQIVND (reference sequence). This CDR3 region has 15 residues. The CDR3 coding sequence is TGTGCCAGTAGTATTACGGGGTTAATCCGCCAGCCCCAGCATTTT. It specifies CASSITGLIRQPQHF.

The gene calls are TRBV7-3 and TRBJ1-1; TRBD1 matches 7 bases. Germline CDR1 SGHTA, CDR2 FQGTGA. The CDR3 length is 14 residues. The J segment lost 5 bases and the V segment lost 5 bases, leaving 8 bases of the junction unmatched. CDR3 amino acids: CASSIDREGTEAFF. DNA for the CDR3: TGTGCCAGCAGCATCGACAGGGAAGGGACTGAAGCTTTCTTT.

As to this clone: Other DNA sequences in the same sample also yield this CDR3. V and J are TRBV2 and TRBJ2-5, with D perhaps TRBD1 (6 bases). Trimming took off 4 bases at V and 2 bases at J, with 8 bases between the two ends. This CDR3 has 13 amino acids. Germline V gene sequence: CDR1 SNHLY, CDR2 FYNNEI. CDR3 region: CASSVDRQETQYF. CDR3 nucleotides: TGTGCCAGCAGTGTTGACAGGCAAGAGACCCAGTACTTC.

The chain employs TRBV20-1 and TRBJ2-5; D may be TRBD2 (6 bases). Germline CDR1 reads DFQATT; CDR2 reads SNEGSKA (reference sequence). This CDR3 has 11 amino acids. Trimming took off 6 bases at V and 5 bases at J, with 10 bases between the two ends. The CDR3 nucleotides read TGCAGTGCCCCCCGGGGGGAGACCCAGTACTTC. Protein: CSAPRGETQYF.

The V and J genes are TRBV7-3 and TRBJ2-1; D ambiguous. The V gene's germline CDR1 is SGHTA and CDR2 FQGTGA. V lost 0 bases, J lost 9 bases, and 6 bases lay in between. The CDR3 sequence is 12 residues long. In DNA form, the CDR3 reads TGTGCCAGCAGCTTAACGCCGAGTGAGCAGTTCTTC. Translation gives CASSLTPSEQFF.

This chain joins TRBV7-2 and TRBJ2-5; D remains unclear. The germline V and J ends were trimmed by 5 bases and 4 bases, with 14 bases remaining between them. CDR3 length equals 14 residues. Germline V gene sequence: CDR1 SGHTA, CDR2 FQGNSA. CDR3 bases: TGTGCCAGCAGCATCCAACGGAGTCGAGAGACCCAGTACTTC. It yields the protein CASSIQRSRETQYF.

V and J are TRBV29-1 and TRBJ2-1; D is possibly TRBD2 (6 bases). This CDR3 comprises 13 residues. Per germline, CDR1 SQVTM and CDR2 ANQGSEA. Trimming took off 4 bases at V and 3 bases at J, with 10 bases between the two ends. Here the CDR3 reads CSVGGRNYNEQFF. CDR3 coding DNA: TGCAGCGTTGGTGGGAGGAACTACAATGAGCAGTTCTTC.